This TCR beta chain was captured by sequencing in a study of liver allograft versus peripheral blood T cells. In the study overall: Repertoires from peripheral blood of liver transplant recipients were compared with those inside their transplanted livers.

From the reads, TCRdb called clonotypes with MiXCR, one entry per CDR3 protein. The sample yields about 10,000 distinct CDR3 sequences, 19% seen once. V gave up 5 bases and J gave up 7 bases, with 18 bases separating them. The CDR3 is 16 residues long. Germline V lookup: CDR1 MNHEY, CDR2 SVGAGI. Whole-study findings and limits: Liver allograft repertoires of T cell receptors reportedly diverged from peripheral blood repertoires.

Relative to its sample, this clonotype is medium-sized. Antigen: not known. This chain joins TRBV6-5 and TRBJ1-6, with D possibly being TRBD1 (5 bases). The receptor comes from a human patient who had a liver transplant. The graft donor may be the source of some T cells. This chain's CDR3 is CASSQQVYPTNSPLHF. The CDR3 DNA reads as TGTGCCAGCAGTCAACAGGTCTATCCCACCAATTCACCCCTCCACTTT.